Listed here are 32 T cell receptor beta chains from one sample, sequenced in a study of T cells after yellow fever vaccination. TCRdb used MiXCR to reprocess the 5' RACE reads, holding one entry per CDR3 protein. The data contain 360,000 or so distinct CDR3 sequences, around 10% of them singletons. Material: PBMCs, obtained on the day of the first yellow fever vaccination. The receptors were gathered from a man aged 18-30 years who received the YFV17D yellow fever vaccine.

This clonotype was seen more than once but under ten times. The chain recombines TRBV11-2 with TRBJ2-3; a weak D match, TRBD2 (7 bases). The CDR3 has 17 amino acids. The V gene lost 4 bases and the J gene lost 4 bases, with 21 bases spanning the gap. Per the germline V gene, CDR1 is SGHAT and CDR2 is FQNNGV. The CDR3 DNA is TGTGCCAGCAGCTCGTCCACGTCCGGGGGGCCCCCAGATACGCAGTATTTT. Encoded protein: CASSSSTSGGPPDTQYF.

This clonotype has only a few counts. V is TRBV20-1 and J is TRBJ2-2; D remains ambiguous. Deletions cut 3 bases from V and 6 bases from J, with 8 bases between. The CDR3 spans 12 residues. Germline values: CDR1 DFQATT, CDR2 SNEGSKA (reference sequence). CDR3: CSARRPAGELFF. The CDR3 DNA follows: TGCAGTGCTAGGCGGCCGGCCGGGGAGCTGTTTTTT.

This clonotype has only a few counts. In DNA, the CDR3 is TGTGCCAGCAGTTATGGGCAGGGGGTCACTGAAGCTTTCTTT. Translation gives CASSYGQGVTEAFF. The V and J genes are TRBV6-2 or TRBV6-3 and TRBJ1-1, with TRBD1 matching 7 bases. The CDR3 covers 14 residues. Germline CDR1 and CDR2: MNHEY and SVGEGT. V gave up 3 bases and J gave up 4 bases; unmatched junction bases: 5.

The chain has TRBV29-1 and TRBJ1-4; the D is unclear. V was cut by 4 bases and J by 5 bases, with 8 bases left in between. CDR1 SQVTM and CDR2 ANQGSEA come from the germline V gene. CDR3 length: 12 residues. Here the CDR3 reads CSVGIWNEKLFF. CDR3 coding DNA: TGCAGCGTTGGGATCTGGAATGAAAAACTGTTTTTT.

This clonotype was seen at least ten times. The rearrangement joins TRBV20-1 to TRBJ2-3, with TRBD2 as a possible D gene (5 bases). V dropped 6 bases and J dropped 2 bases, with 12 bases sitting between them. This CDR3 is 13 amino acids long. Germline V lookup: CDR1 DFQATT, CDR2 SNEGSKA (reference sequence). The CDR3 DNA sequence: TGCAGTGCCCTGCTCGGGGTCACAGATACGCAGTATTTT. The encoded protein is CSALLGVTDTQYF.

V gene TRBV7-6 combines with J gene TRBJ2-5; D may be TRBD1 (6 bases). V was trimmed by 1 base and J by 5 bases, leaving 17 bases between them. CDR1 is SGHVS, CDR2 FNYEAQ, per germline. The CDR3 contains 16 residues. The CDR3: CASSLEGTGMRETQYF. The CDR3 DNA reads as TGTGCCAGCAGCTTAGAGGGAACAGGGATGAGGGAGACCCAGTACTTC.

The chain couples TRBV2 to TRBJ1-5, with D maybe TRBD1 (5 bases). V was trimmed by 6 bases and J by 0 bases, leaving 15 bases between them. Germline V gives CDR1 SNHLY, CDR2 FYNNEI. This CDR3 has 16 amino acids. The CDR3 coding sequence is TGTGCCAGCAGAACTGGAGGGACTTATAGCAATCAGCCCCAGCATTTT. Residues: CASRTGGTYSNQPQHF.

This clonotype has ten or more counts. This rearrangement joins TRBV5-5 to TRBJ1-4; D remains unclear. The length of the CDR3 is 15 residues. CDR1 and CDR2 from the germline V gene are SGHKS and YYEKEE (reference sequence). Trimming pared 1 base from V and 2 bases from J, leaving 9 bases between. The CDR3 DNA reads as TGTGCCAGCAGCTTGTCCCTAGGCACTAATGAAAAACTGTTTTTT. This translates into CASSLSLGTNEKLFF.

The chain employs TRBV28 and TRBJ1-2; the D is unclear. Trimming removed 6 bases from V and 7 bases from J, with 12 bases in between. This CDR3 contains 12 residues. The germline gives CDR1 MDHEN, CDR2 SYDVKM. CDR3 nucleotides: TGTGCCAGCAGCACTCCGACGGGTGGCTACACCTTC. Its protein product is CASSTPTGGYTF.

This clonotype was observed a handful of times. The chain joins TRBV3-1 to TRBJ2-3; D gene unclear. Trimming took off 4 bases at V and 6 bases at J, with 17 bases between the two ends. The CDR3 contains 15 residues. CDR1 LGHDT and CDR2 YNNKEL come from the germline V gene (reference sequence). The CDR3 region has the DNA TGTGCCAGCAGCCTATTCCTAGGCGATAGGGATACGCAGTATTTT. Protein product: CASSLFLGDRDTQYF.

This clonotype was observed at least ten times. This chain joins TRBV27 and TRBJ2-1; 13 bases line up with TRBD2. In germline, CDR1 is MNHEY, CDR2 SMNVEV (reference sequence). The V and J ends lost 4 bases and 8 bases, in that order; junction bases with no gene match: 8. The CDR3 is made up of 16 amino acids. This CDR3 reads CASSSLLTSGGYEQFF. The CDR3 bases are TGTGCCAGCAGTTCTTTATTGACTAGCGGGGGGTATGAGCAGTTCTTC.

This clonotype was picked up a small number of times. V and J are TRBV12-3 or TRBV12-4 and TRBJ2-1, with 8 bases that match TRBD1. The trim removed 6 bases at V and 9 bases at J, leaving 7 bases unmatched. The CDR3 extends over 13 amino acids. The CDR3 protein is CASRYQGAGEQFF. CDR3 coding DNA: TGTGCCAGCAGATACCAGGGGGCAGGTGAGCAGTTCTTC.

This clonotype was found a few times. The gene calls are TRBV28 and TRBJ2-5; 13 nucleotides align to TRBD2. The CDR3 is made up of 16 amino acids. The V segment lost 6 bases and the J segment 1 base; nucleotides outside the gene matches: 5. Germline-derived CDR1 and CDR2 are MDHEN and SYDVKM. CDR3 DNA: TGTGCCAGCAGCCCCTGGACTAGCGGGGGCCAAGAGACCCAGTACTTC. Protein: CASSPWTSGGQETQYF.

The table lists this clonotype with many counts. V gene TRBV6-4 combines with J gene TRBJ2-5; D gene uncertain. The CDR3 contains 10 residues. Germline values: CDR1 MRHNA, CDR2 SNTAGT. The V gene lost 6 bases and the J gene lost 5 bases, with 4 bases spanning the gap. CDR3 in amino acids: CASRGETQYF. The DNA for the CDR3 is TGTGCCAGCAGGGGGGAGACCCAGTACTTC.

This clonotype was counted only a few times. The chain is built from TRBV4-3 and TRBJ1-1; D not resolved. The CDR3 extends over 17 amino acids. Trimming removed 0 bases from V and 4 bases from J, with 18 bases in between. Germline CDR1 reads LGHNA; CDR2 reads YSLEER. The CDR3 DNA reads TGCGCCAGCAGCCAAGAGGGCCTGGGCAGTCCCGCCACTGAAGCTTTCTTT. This sequence encodes CASSQEGLGSPATEAFF.

The chain joins TRBV28 to TRBJ2-5; D may match TRBD1 or TRBD2 (6 bases each). This CDR3 has 14 residues. CDR1 MDHEN and CDR2 SYDVKM come from the germline V gene. Between the trimmed V and J ends, which lost 7 bases and 7 bases, there was a span of 19 bases. CDR3 loop: CASKGTGGAVTQYF. The CDR3 region has the DNA TGTGCCAGCAAGGGAACCGGGGGCGCGGTGACCCAGTACTTC.

The sample holds a few counts of this clonotype. The chain has TRBV6-5 and TRBJ2-2; D is uncertain. The V and J ends lost 2 bases and 7 bases respectively, with 8 bases between them. The CDR3 loop spans 13 amino acids. Germline V CDR1 and CDR2: MNHEY, SVGAGI. Here the CDR3 reads CASSYQMNGELFF. DNA for the CDR3: TGTGCCAGCAGTTACCAGATGAACGGGGAGCTGTTTTTT.

This clonotype has a count of ten or more. J is TRBJ2-2 and V is TRBV24-1, with 7 bases that match TRBD1. The junction had 3 bases not matched to a gene; V was cut back by 9 bases and J by 6 bases. CDR1 KGHDR and CDR2 SFDVKD come from the germline V gene. The CDR3 is made up of 12 amino acids. The CDR3 spells CATRDSAGELFF. For the CDR3, the DNA is TGTGCCACCCGGGACAGCGCCGGGGAGCTGTTTTTT.

This clonotype has just a few counts. The gene calls are TRBV5-1 and TRBJ1-3; D remains ambiguous. This CDR3 comprises 15 residues. V was clipped by 3 bases and J by 8 bases, with 18 bases between them. Germline lookup yields CDR1 SGHRS and CDR2 YFSETQ. The CDR3 loop is CASSSGRGGSDTIYF. As DNA, the CDR3 is TGCGCCAGCAGCTCCGGGCGAGGTGGGTCGGACACCATATATTTT.

In this sample, this clonotype turned up a few times. The CDR3 loop reads CAISESTGATDTQYF. CDR3 DNA sequence: TGTGCCATCAGTGAGTCGACAGGGGCCACAGATACGCAGTATTTT. The rearrangement joins TRBV10-3 to TRBJ2-3; 8 bases align to TRBD1. The CDR3 covers 15 residues. Trimming removed 0 bases from V and 2 bases from J; junction bases left unmatched: 1. Germline CDR1 and CDR2: ENHRY and SYGVKD.

This clonotype was picked up many times. The genes are TRBV11-2 and TRBJ1-6; D not resolved. The CDR3 runs to 17 residues. V lost 1 base and J 5 bases, leaving 15 bases between the germline ends. Germline V gene sequence: CDR1 SGHAT, CDR2 FQNNGV. The CDR3 DNA is TGTGCCAGCAGCTTAGTTTCAGAACCCTGGGATAATTCACCCCTCCACTTT. Translated: CASSLVSEPWDNSPLHF.

The chain combines TRBV12-3 or TRBV12-4 with TRBJ2-2; D not resolved. The CDR3 totals 16 residues. With 2 bases removed from V and 2 bases from J, the gap between germline ends came to 12 bases. In DNA form, the CDR3 reads TGTGCCAGCAGTTTATTCGGTGGGGATAACACCGGGGAGCTGTTTTTT. Amino acid sequence: CASSLFGGDNTGELFF.

This clonotype was observed many times. The CDR3 region is CASSFGGRDQPQHF. CDR3 bases: TGTGCCAGCAGTTTCGGGGGAAGGGATCAGCCCCAGCATTTT. The rearrangement uses TRBV12-3 or TRBV12-4 and TRBJ1-5; a possible D gene is TRBD1 (5 bases). This CDR3 has 14 amino acids. V was trimmed by 3 bases and J by 5 bases, leaving 11 bases between them.

This chain uses TRBV14 with TRBJ2-7; D ambiguous. Germline loops: CDR1 SGHDN, CDR2 FVKESK. The CDR3 totals 17 residues. The V end was cut by 0 bases, the J end by 2 bases, with 17 bases between. This CDR3 is CASSQDRQEQITYEQYV. In DNA form, the CDR3 reads TGTGCCAGCAGCCAAGATCGGCAGGAACAAATAACCTACGAGCAGTACGTC.

There are a few counts of this clonotype. V and J are TRBV19 and TRBJ2-7; the match to TRBD1 covers 9 bases. The CDR3 is 14 residues long. The J segment lost 5 bases and the V segment lost 6 bases, leaving 8 bases of the junction unmatched. Germline CDR1 LNHDA, CDR2 SQIVND (reference sequence). CDR3 nucleotides: TGTGCCAGTAGCCGGACAGGGGAGGGCAACGAGCAGTACTTC. This sequence encodes CASSRTGEGNEQYF.

Written as DNA, the CDR3 is TGCAGTGCTAGGACTGGGGGAGCCTCAACCGGTAATGAAAAACTGTTTTTT. Translating it yields CSARTGGASTGNEKLFF. The chain carries TRBV20-1 and TRBJ1-4; D is perhaps TRBD1 (5 bases). Germline V CDR1 and CDR2: DFQATT, SNEGSKA (reference sequence). Trimming left V 3 bases short and J 4 bases short, with 21 bases between. The CDR3 loop spans 17 amino acids.

The chain has TRBV19 and TRBJ2-2, with 8 bases fitting TRBD2. Germline V lookup: CDR1 LNHDA, CDR2 SQIVND (reference sequence). Trimming removed 7 bases from V and 1 base from J; junction bases left unmatched: 5. The CDR3 has 15 residues. The CDR3 loop is CASMRSGGNTGELFF. The DNA of the CDR3 is TGTGCCAGTATGAGGAGCGGGGGGAACACCGGGGAGCTGTTTTTT.

The J gene is TRBJ1-2, the V gene TRBV5-4; possible D gene TRBD1, 5 bases. Germline values: CDR1 SGHNT, CDR2 YYREEE (reference sequence). Trimming removed 3 bases at V and 7 bases at J, with 19 bases between. This CDR3 is built from 15 residues. DNA for the CDR3: TGTGCCAGCAGCTCGCGAGGGGCTCCGCTCGGTGGCTACACCTTC. Translating gives CASSSRGAPLGGYTF.

The table lists this clonotype with a few counts. This chain uses TRBV30 with TRBJ1-3, with D unclear. This CDR3 is built from 14 residues. Trimming removed 1 base at V and 0 bases at J, with 7 bases between. CDR1 is GTSNPN and CDR2 is SVGIG in the germline V gene (reference sequence). The chain's CDR3 is CAWSGTFSGNTIYF. CDR3 nucleotide sequence: TGTGCCTGGAGTGGGACCTTCTCTGGAAACACCATATATTTT.

The table lists this clonotype with a few counts. The chain links TRBV4-3 to TRBJ2-2; 7 bases fit TRBD1. V shed 0 bases and J 5 bases; nucleotides not matched to a gene: 3. Germline values: CDR1 LGHNA, CDR2 YSLEER. This CDR3 is 15 amino acids long. CDR3 sequence reads: CASSQEPQGTGELFF. The CDR3 DNA reads TGCGCCAGCAGCCAAGAGCCACAGGGGACCGGGGAGCTGTTTTTT.

In its sample, this clonotype was seen a few times. The chain employs TRBV7-2 and TRBJ2-3; D may be TRBD1 (6 bases). V was clipped by 3 bases and J by 5 bases, with 12 bases between them. CDR1 is SGHTA and CDR2 is FQGNSA in the germline V gene. CDR3 length equals 14 residues. The CDR3 sequence: CASSFLVGGDTQYF. The CDR3 nucleotides are TGTGCCAGCAGCTTCCTCGTAGGGGGAGATACGCAGTATTTT. The full variable domain, rest sourced from reference TRBV7-2 and TRBJ2-3, is GAGVSQSPSNKVTEKGKDVELRCDPISGHTALYWYRQSLGQGLEFLIYFQGNSAPDKSGLPSDRFSAERTGGSVSTLTIQRTQQEDSAVYLCASSFLVGGDTQYFGPGTRLTVL.

This rearrangement joins TRBV27 to TRBJ2-5; tentative D call: TRBD1 (5 bases). The CDR3 sequence is 16 residues long. V lost 6 bases to trimming and J lost 2 bases, with 19 bases between them. The germline V gene has CDR1 MNHEY and CDR2 SMNVEV (reference sequence). DNA for the CDR3: TGTGCCAGCAGGCCCTTGGCAGGGTCTTCGCAAGAGACCCAGTACTTC. Amino acid sequence: CASRPLAGSSQETQYF.